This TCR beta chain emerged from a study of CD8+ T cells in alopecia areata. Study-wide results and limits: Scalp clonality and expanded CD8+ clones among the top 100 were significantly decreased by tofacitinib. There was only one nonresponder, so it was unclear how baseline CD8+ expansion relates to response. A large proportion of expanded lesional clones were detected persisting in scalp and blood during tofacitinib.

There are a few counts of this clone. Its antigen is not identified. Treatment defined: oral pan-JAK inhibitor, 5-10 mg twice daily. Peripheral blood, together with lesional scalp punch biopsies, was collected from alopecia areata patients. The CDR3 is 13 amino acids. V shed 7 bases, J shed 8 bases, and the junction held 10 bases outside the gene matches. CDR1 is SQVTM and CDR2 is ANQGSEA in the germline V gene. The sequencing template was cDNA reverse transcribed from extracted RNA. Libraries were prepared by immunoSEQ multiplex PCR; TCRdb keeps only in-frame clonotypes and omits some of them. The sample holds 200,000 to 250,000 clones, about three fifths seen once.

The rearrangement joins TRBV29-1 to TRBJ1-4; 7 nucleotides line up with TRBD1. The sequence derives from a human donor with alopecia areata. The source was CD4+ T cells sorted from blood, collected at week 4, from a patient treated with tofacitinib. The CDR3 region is CSARDSGNEKLFF. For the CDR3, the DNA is TGCAGCGCCCGGGACAGCGGGAACGAAAAACTGTTTTTT.